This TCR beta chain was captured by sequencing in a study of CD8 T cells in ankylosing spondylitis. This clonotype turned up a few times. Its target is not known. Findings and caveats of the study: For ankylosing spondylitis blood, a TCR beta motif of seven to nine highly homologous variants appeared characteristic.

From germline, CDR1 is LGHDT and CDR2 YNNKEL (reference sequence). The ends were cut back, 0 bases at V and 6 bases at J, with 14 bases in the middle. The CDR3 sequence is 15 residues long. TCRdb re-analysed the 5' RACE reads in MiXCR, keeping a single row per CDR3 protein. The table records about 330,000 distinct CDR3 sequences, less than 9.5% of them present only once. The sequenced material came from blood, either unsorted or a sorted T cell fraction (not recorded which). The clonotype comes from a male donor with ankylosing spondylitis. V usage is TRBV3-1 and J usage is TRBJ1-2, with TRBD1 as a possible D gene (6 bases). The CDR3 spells CASSQDLGGQDGYTF. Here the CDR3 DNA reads TGTGCCAGCAGCCAAGATCTCGGGGGGCAGGATGGCTACACCTTC.